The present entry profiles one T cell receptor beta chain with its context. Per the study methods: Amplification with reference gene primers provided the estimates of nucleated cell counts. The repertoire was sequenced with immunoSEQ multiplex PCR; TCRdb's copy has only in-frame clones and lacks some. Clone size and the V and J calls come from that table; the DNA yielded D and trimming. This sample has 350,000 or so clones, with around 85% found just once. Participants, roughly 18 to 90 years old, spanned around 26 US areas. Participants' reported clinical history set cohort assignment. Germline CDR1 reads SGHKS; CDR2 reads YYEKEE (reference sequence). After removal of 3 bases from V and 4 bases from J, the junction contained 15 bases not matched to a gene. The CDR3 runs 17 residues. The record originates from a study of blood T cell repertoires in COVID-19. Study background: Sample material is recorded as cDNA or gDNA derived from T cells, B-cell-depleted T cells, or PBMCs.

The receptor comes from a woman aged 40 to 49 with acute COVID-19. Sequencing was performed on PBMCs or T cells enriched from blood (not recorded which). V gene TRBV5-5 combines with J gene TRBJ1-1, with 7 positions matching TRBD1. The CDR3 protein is CASSSVTNNRGGTEAFF. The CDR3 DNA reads TGTGCCAGCAGCTCCGTGACCAATAACAGGGGTGGCACTGAAGCTTTCTTT. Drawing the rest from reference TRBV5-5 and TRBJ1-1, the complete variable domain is DAGVTQSPTHLIKTRGQQVTLRCSPISGHKSVSWYQQVLGQGPQFIFQYYEKEERGRGNFPDRFSARQFPNYSSELNVNALLLGDSALYLCASSSVTNNRGGTEAFFGQGTRLTVV.